This T cell receptor (beta chain) was documented in a study of CD8 T cells in ankylosing spondylitis. This CDR3 contains 18 residues. J gave up 2 bases and V 4 bases, and 16 bases lay outside the gene matches. The germline CDR1 and CDR2 sequences are MDHEN and SYDVKM. With regard to this clonotype: What it binds is not known.

Findings and limits, study-wide: Characteristic, it appeared, of ankylosing spondylitis blood was a TCR beta motif of eight highly homologous variants. Some motif variants were previously reported in reactive arthritis synovial fluid and blood. Matched ankylosing spondylitis synovial fluid reportedly showed significant enrichment of disease-linked clones. Clones that were linked to disease were CD8+ and were relatively rare in peripheral blood.

In making TCR beta libraries, quantitative 5'-RACE with molecular barcodes was used. In TCRdb, the 5' RACE reads were re-called with MiXCR into one record per CDR3 protein. The table includes a few hundred thousand distinct CDR3 sequences, approximately 20% detected once. This clonotype was obtained from a male donor with ankylosing spondylitis. The sequenced sample consisted of blood, either unsorted or a sorted T cell fraction (not recorded which). V usage is TRBV28 and J usage is TRBJ2-7, with TRBD1 matching 8 bases. CDR3 sequence reads: CASSSPKLRDRGAYEQYF. CDR3 in DNA: TGTGCCAGCAGTTCTCCAAAACTTCGAGACAGGGGAGCCTACGAGCAGTACTTC. Supplemented by reference TRBV28 and TRBJ2-7, the full variable domain reads DVKVTQSSRYLVKRTGEKVFLECVQDMDHENMFWYRQDPGLGLRLIYFSYDVKMKEKGDIPEGYSVSREKKERFSLILESASTNQTSMYLCASSSPKLRDRGAYEQYFGPGTRLTVT.